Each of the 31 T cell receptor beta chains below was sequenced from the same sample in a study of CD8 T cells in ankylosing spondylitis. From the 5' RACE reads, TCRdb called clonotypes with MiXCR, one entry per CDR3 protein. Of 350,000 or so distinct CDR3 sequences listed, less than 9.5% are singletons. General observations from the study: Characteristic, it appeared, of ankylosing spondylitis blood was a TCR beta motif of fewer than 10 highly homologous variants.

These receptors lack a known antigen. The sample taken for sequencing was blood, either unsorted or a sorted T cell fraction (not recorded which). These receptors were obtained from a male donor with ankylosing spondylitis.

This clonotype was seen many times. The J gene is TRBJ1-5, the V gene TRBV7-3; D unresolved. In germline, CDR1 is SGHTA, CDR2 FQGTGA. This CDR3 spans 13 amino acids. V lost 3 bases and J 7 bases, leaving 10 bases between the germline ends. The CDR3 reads CASSFAMGQPQHF. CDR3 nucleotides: TGTGCCAGCAGCTTCGCAATGGGGCAGCCCCAGCATTTT.

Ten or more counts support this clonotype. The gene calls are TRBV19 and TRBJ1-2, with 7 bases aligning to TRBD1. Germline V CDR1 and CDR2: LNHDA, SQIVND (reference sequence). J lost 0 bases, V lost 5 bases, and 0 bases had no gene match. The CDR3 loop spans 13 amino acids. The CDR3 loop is CASSGTANYGYTF. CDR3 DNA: TGTGCCAGTAGTGGGACAGCTAACTATGGCTACACCTTC.

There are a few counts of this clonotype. The CDR3 bases are TGTGCCAGCAGACAGGGGGCGTCGGGAGAGACCCAGTACTTC. It codes for CASRQGASGETQYF. The genes are TRBV6-2 or TRBV6-3 and TRBJ2-5; 9 nucleotides agree with TRBD1. From germline, CDR1 is MNHEY and CDR2 SVGEGT. Losses at the gene ends were 6 bases for V and 4 bases for J; bases not matched to a gene: 6. This CDR3 region has 14 residues.

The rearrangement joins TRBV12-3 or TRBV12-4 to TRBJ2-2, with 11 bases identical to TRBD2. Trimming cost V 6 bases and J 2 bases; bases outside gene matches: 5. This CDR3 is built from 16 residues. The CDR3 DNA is TGTGCCAGCAGCCCGACTAGCGGGACTAACACCGGGGAGCTGTTTTTT. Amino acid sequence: CASSPTSGTNTGELFF.

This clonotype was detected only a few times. The CDR3 DNA reads as TGTGCCACCACCCGACTTCGTTCAGATACGCAGTATTTT. Translating it yields CATTRLRSDTQYF. The chain links TRBV15 to TRBJ2-3; no clear D. CDR3 size: 13 residues. Trimming took off 7 bases at V and 4 bases at J, with 12 bases between the two ends. CDR1 is LNHNV and CDR2 is YYDKDF in the germline V gene (reference sequence). Using reference TRBV15 and TRBJ2-3 for the parts outside the CDR3, the full variable domain is DAMVIQNPRYQVTQFGKPVTLSCSQTLNHNVMYWYQQKSSQAPKLLFHYYDKDFNNEADTPDNFQSRRPNTSFCFLDIRSPGLGDTAMYLCATTRLRSDTQYFGPGTRLTVL.

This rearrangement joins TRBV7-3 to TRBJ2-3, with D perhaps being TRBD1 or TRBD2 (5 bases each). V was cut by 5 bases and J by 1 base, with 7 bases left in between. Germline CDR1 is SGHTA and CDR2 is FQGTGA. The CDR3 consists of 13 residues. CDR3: CASSRDGTDTQYF. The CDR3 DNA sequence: TGTGCCAGCAGCAGGGACGGCACAGATACGCAGTATTTT.

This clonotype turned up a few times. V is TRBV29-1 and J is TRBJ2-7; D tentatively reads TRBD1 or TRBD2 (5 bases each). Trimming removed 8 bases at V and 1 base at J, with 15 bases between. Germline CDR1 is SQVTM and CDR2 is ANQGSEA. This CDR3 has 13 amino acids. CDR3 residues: CSTNGANSYEQYF. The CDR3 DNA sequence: TGCAGCACCAACGGGGCAAATTCCTACGAGCAGTACTTC.

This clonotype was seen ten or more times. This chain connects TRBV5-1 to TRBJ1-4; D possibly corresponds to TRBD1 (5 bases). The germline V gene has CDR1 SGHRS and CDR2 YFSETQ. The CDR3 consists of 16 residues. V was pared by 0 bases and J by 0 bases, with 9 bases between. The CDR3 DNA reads TGCGCCAGCAGCTTGGAGACAGCTACAACTAATGAAAAACTGTTTTTT. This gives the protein CASSLETATTNEKLFF.

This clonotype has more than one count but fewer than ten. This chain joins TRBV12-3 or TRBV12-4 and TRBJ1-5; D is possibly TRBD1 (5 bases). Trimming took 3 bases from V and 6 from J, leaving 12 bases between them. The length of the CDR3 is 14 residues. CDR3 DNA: TGTGCCAGCAGTTTTGGCAGGGACGGTCAGCCCCAGCATTTT. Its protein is CASSFGRDGQPQHF.

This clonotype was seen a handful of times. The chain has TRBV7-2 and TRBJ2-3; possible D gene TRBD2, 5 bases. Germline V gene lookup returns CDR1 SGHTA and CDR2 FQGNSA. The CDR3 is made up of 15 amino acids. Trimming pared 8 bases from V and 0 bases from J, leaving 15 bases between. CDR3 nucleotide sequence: TGTGCCAGCTACGCTAGCCCCAGTAGCACAGATACGCAGTATTTT. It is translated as CASYASPSSTDTQYF.

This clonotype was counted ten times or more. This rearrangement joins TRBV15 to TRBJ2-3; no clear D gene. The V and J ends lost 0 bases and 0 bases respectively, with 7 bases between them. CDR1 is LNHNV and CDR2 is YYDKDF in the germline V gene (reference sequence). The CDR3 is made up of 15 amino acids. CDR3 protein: CATSRDRASTDTQYF. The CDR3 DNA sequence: TGTGCCACCAGCAGAGATCGGGCTAGCACAGATACGCAGTATTTT.

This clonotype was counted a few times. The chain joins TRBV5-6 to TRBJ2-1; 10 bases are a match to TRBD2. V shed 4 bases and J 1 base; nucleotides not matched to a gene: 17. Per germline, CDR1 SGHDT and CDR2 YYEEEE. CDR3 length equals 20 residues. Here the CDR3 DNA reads TGTGCCAGCAGCGGTATGAGAACAGGGTGGACTAGCGGATCCTACAATGAGCAGTTCTTC. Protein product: CASSGMRTGWTSGSYNEQFF.

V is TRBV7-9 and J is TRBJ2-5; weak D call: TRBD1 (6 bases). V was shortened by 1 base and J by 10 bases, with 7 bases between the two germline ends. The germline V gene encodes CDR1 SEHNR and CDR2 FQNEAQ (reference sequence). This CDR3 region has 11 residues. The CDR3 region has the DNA TGTGCCAGCAGCTTAGAGGGGGACCAGTACTTC. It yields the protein CASSLEGDQYF.

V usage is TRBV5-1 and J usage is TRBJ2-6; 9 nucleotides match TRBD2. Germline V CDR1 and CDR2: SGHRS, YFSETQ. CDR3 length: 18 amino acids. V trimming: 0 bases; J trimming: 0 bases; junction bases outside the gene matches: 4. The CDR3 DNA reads TGCGCCAGCAGCTTGGAGACTAGCGGATCCTCTGGGGCCAACGTCCTGACTTTC. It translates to CASSLETSGSSGANVLTF.

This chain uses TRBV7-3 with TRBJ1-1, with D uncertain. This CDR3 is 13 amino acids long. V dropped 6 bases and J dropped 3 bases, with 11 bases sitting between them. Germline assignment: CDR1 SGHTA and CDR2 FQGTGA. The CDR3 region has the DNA TGTGCCAGCAGGGCTAGGGCTCACACTGAAGCTTTCTTT. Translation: CASRARAHTEAFF.

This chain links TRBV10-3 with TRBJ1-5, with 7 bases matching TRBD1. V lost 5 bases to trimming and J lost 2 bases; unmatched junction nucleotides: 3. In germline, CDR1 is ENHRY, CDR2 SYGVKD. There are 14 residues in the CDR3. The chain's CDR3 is CAISRQGGNQPQHF. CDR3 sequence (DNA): TGTGCCATCAGTAGACAGGGTGGCAATCAGCCCCAGCATTTT.

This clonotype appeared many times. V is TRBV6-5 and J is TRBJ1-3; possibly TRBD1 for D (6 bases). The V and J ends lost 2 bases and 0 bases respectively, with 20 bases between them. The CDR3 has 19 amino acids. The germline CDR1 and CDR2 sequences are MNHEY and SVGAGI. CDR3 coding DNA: TGTGCCAGCAGTTACGGCAACCTCGGGGGGGCCGACTCTGGAAACACCATATATTTT. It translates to CASSYGNLGGADSGNTIYF.

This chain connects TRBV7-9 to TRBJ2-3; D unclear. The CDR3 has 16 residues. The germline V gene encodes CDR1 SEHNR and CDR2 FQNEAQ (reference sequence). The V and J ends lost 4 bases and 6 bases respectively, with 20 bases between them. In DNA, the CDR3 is TGTGCCAGCAGCTACGGACGCGAAAACCCGGCGGATACGCAGTATTTT. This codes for CASSYGRENPADTQYF.

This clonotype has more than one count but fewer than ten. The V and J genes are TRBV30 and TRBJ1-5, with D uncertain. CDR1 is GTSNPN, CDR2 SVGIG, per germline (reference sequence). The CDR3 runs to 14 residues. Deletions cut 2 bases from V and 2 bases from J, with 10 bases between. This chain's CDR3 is CAWSLGSGNQPQHF. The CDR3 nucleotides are TGTGCCTGGAGTTTGGGGTCCGGCAATCAGCCCCAGCATTTT.

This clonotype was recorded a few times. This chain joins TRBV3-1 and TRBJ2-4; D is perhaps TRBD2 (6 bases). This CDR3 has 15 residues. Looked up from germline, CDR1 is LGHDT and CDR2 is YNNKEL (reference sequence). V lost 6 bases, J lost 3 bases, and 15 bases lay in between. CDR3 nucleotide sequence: TGTGCCAGCAGTCTTGGTGGAGGGATCAAAAACATTCAGTACTTC. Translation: CASSLGGGIKNIQYF.

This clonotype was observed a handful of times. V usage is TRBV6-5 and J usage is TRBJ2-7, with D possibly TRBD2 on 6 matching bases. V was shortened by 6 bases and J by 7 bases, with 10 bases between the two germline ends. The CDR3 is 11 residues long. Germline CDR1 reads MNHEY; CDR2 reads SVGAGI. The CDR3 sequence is CASSRGMEQYF. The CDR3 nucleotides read TGTGCCAGCAGCCGCGGGATGGAGCAGTACTTC.

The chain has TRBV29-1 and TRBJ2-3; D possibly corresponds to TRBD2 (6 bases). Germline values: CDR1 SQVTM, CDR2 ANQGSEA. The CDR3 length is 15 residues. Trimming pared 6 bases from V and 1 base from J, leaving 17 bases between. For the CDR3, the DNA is TGCAGCGTGGAGGGGCGTGGGGGACGCACAGATACGCAGTATTTT. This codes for CSVEGRGGRTDTQYF.

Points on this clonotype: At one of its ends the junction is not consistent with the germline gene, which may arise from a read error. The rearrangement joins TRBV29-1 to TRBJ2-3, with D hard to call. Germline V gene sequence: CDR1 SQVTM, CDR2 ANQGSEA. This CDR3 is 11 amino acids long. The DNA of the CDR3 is TGTCGAGGTGCGATAGCAGATACGCAGTATTTT. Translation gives CRGAIADTQYF.

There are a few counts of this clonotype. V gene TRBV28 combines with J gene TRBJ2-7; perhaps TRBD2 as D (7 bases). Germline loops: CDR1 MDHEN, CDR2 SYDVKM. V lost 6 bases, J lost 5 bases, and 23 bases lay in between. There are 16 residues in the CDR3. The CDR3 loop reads CASSPSLGLGGDEQYF. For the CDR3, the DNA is TGTGCCAGCAGCCCATCCCTTGGACTAGGGGGAGACGAGCAGTACTTC. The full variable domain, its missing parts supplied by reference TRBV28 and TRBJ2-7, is DVKVTQSSRYLVKRTGEKVFLECVQDMDHENMFWYRQDPGLGLRLIYFSYDVKMKEKGDIPEGYSVSREKKERFSLILESASTNQTSMYLCASSPSLGLGGDEQYFGPGTRLTVT.

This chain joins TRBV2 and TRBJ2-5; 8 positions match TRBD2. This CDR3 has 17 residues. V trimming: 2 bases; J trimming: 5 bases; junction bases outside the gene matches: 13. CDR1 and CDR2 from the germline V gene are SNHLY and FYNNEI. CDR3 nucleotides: TGTGCCAGCAGTGAACCCAGAATAGCGGGGAGGTTTGAGACCCAGTACTTC. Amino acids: CASSEPRIAGRFETQYF. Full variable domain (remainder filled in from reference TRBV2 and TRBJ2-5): EPEVTQTPSHQVTQMGQEVILRCVPISNHLYFYWYRQILGQKVEFLVSFYNNEISEKSEIFDDQFSVERPDGSNFTLKIRSTKLEDSAMYFCASSEPRIAGRFETQYFGPGTRLLVL.

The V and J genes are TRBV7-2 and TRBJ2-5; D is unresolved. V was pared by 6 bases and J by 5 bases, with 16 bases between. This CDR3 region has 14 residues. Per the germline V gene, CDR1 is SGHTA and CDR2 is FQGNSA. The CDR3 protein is CASSNNKISETQYF. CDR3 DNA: TGTGCCAGCAGTAACAACAAAATAAGCGAGACCCAGTACTTC.

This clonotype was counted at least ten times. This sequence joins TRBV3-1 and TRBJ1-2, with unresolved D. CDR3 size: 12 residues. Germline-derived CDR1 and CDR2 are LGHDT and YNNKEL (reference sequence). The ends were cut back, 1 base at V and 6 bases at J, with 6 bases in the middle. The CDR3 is CASSQGKDGYTF. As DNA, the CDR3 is TGTGCCAGCAGCCAAGGGAAGGATGGCTACACCTTC.

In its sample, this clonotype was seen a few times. The CDR3 region has the DNA TGTGCCAGCAGCTCGTGGGGGGCGGGTTCCTACAATGAGCAGTTCTTC. As protein: CASSSWGAGSYNEQFF. The chain recombines TRBV4-2 with TRBJ2-1; tentatively, D is TRBD1 or TRBD2 (6 bases each). Germline CDR1 reads LGHNA; CDR2 reads YNFKEQ. V dropped 5 bases and J dropped 1 base, with 15 bases sitting between them. The CDR3 totals 16 residues.

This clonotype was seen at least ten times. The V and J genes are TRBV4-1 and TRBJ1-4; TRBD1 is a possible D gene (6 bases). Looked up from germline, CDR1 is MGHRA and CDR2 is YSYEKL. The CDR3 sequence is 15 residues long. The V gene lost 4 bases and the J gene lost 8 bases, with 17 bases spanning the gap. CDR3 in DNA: TGCGCCAGCAGCCGAGCTGGGGGGGACACAGAAAAACTGTTTTTT. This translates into CASSRAGGDTEKLFF.

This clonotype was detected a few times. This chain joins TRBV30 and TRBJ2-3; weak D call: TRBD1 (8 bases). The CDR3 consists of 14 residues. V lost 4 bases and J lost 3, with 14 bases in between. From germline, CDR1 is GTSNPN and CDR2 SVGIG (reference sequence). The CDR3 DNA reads TGTGCCTGGAATCTACAGGGGGGGACAGATACGCAGTATTTT. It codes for CAWNLQGGTDTQYF.

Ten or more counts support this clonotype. Here the CDR3 reads CASSLYRAVQETQYF. The CDR3 bases are TGCGCCAGCAGCTTGTACAGGGCGGTCCAAGAGACCCAGTACTTC. This chain uses TRBV5-1 with TRBJ2-5; TRBD1 might be the D (6 bases). Germline assignment: CDR1 SGHRS and CDR2 YFSETQ. The CDR3 consists of 15 residues. With 1 base removed from V and 1 base from J, the gap between germline ends came to 11 bases.